Listed below are T cell receptor beta chains from one sample, sequenced in a study of T cell repertoires in cytomegalovirus infection. TCRdb re-called the reads through MiXCR, storing one row per CDR3 protein. The sample yields about 530,000 distinct CDR3 sequences, about 26% seen once. Input material: PBMCs. These receptors were collected from a human donor in good health (CMV status not recorded). Some clones in this sample may be carry-over from other donors' samples. Both conserved end residues are part of each CDR3. Fields, in order: CDR3 protein, V gene, J gene.

cdr3_aa: CASSLEVSGPRLGGNQPQHF
v_call: TRBV7-8
j_call: TRBJ1-5

cdr3_aa: CASSFGTRDLKRFGELFF
v_call: TRBV12-3/TRBV12-4
j_call: TRBJ2-2

cdr3_aa: CASSLWTGSTGELFF
v_call: TRBV7-2
j_call: TRBJ2-2

cdr3_aa: CASSLLGPEGELFF
v_call: TRBV28
j_call: TRBJ2-2

cdr3_aa: CASSLGRLRTDTQYF
v_call: TRBV7-2
j_call: TRBJ2-3

cdr3_aa: CASSIGTGEIGEQYF
v_call: TRBV19
j_call: TRBJ2-7

cdr3_aa: CASSLGTRGPQHF
v_call: TRBV6-2/TRBV6-3
j_call: TRBJ1-5

cdr3_aa: CASSLNRNTGELFF
v_call: TRBV7-2
j_call: TRBJ2-2

cdr3_aa: CASSSAVNYGYTF
v_call: TRBV7-2
j_call: TRBJ1-2

cdr3_aa: CASSRLGSLGSSSYNEQFF
v_call: TRBV6-2/TRBV6-3
j_call: TRBJ2-1

cdr3_aa: CASDLGTDNEQFF
v_call: TRBV12-3/TRBV12-4
j_call: TRBJ2-1

cdr3_aa: CASTSGSSYNEQFF
v_call: TRBV5-6
j_call: TRBJ2-1

cdr3_aa: CASRMVGGRNTEAFF
v_call: TRBV12-3/TRBV12-4
j_call: TRBJ1-1

cdr3_aa: CASSAAPGTGDPPLHF
v_call: TRBV25-1
j_call: TRBJ1-6

cdr3_aa: CAWSRLSGEVYNEQFF
v_call: TRBV30
j_call: TRBJ2-1

cdr3_aa: CASSLGTGNNYGYTF
v_call: TRBV5-5
j_call: TRBJ1-2

cdr3_aa: CASSYSGPQHF
v_call: TRBV7-2
j_call: TRBJ1-5

cdr3_aa: CASSYTDNTIYF
v_call: TRBV2
j_call: TRBJ1-3